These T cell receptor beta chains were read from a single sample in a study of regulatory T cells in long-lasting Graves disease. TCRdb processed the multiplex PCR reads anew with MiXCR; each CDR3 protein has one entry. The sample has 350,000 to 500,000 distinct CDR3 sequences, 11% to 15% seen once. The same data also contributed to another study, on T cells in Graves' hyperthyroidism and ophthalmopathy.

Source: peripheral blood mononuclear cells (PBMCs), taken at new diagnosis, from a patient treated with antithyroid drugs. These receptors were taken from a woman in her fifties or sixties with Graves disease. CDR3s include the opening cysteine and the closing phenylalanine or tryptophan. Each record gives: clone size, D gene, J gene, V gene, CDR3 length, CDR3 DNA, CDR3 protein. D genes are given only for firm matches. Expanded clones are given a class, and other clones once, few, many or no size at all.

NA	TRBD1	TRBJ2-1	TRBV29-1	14	TGCAGCGTTGGGGACAGGCCGGACTACAATGAGCAGTTCTTC	CSVGDRPDYNEQFF
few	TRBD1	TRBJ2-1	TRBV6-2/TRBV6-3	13	TGTGCCACCTCAGGGGGTTTCTACAATGAGCAGTTCTTC	CATSGGFYNEQFF
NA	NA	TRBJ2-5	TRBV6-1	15	TGTGCCAGCAGCCTGGGGACGGGAGCGAGTGAGACCCAGTACTTC	CASSLGTGASETQYF
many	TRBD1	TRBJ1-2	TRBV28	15	TGTGCCAGCAGTTTTGGGACAGGAACGTTCTATGGCTACACCTTC	CASSFGTGTFYGYTF
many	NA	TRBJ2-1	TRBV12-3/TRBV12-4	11	TGTGCCAGCAAGGCGCGCAATGAGCAGTTCTTC	CASKARNEQFF
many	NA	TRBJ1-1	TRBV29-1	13	TGCAGCGTTGACCCAGAGATGAACACTGAAGCTTTCTTT	CSVDPEMNTEAFF
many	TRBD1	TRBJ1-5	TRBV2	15	TGTGCCAGCAGTGGACAGGGGTTAAGCAATCAGCCCCAGCATTTT	CASSGQGLSNQPQHF
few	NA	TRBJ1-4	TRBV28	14	TGTGCCAGCTTTGCAGGGGATCTCCCTGAAAAACTGTTTTTT	CASFAGDLPEKLFF
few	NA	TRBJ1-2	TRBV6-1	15	TGTGCCAGCAGGAACCCTTCCGGGGGGCCCTATGGCTACACCTTC	CASRNPSGGPYGYTF
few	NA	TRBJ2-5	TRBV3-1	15	TGTGCCAGCAGCCAGTACCTAGCATCCGGGGAGACCCAGTACTTC	CASSQYLASGETQYF
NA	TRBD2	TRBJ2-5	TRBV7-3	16	TGTGCCAGCAGCCCAAAAAGGACTAGCGGCGGAGAGACCCAGTACTTC	CASSPKRTSGGETQYF
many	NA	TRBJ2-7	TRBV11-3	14	TGTGCCAGCAGCTTATTATACAGTGCCTACGAGCAGTACTTC	CASSLLYSAYEQYF
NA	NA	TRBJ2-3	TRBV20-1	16	TGCAGTGCTAGCCAGGCGGCGGCGCCTTACACAGATACGCAGTATTTT	CSASQAAAPYTDTQYF
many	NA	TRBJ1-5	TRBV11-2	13	TGTGCCAGCAGCCGGACGTTAGGGCAGCCCCAGCATTTT	CASSRTLGQPQHF
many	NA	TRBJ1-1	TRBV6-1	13	TGTGCCAGCAGCCAGCAGATGAACACTGAAGCTTTCTTT	CASSQQMNTEAFF
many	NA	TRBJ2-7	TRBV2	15	TGTGCCAGCAGTGAAGCGAGGACTAAGGACTACGAGCAGTACTTC	CASSEARTKDYEQYF
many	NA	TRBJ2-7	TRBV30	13	TGTGCCTGGAGTTGGGATGGGGCAGGGGATCAGTACTTC	CAWSWDGAGDQYF
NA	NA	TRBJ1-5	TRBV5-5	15	TGCGCCAGCAGCTTCACCCCAGGGGGCAATCAGCCCCAGCATTTT	CASSFTPGGNQPQHF
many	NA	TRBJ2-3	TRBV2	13	TGTGCCAGCAGTGAGTTGGAGCAAGATACGCAGTATTTT	CASSELEQDTQYF
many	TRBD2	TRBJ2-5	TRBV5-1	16	TGCGCCAGCAGCTCCGGGACTAGCGGAAACCAAGAGACCCAGTACTTC	CASSSGTSGNQETQYF
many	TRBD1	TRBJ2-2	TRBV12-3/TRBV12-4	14	TGTGCCAGCAGTCCCAGACAGGGGGCCGGGGAGCTGTTTTTT	CASSPRQGAGELFF
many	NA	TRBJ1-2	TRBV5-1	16	TGCGCCAGCAGCTTGGGATTCCAGGGGTCTGACTATGGCTACACCTTC	CASSLGFQGSDYGYTF
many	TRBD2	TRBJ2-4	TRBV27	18	TGTGCCAGCAGTTTATTCGGGACTAGCGGGATAGCCAAAAACATTCAGTACTTC	CASSLFGTSGIAKNIQYF
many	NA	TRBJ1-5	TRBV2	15	TGTGCCAGCAGTGAATTTTACCGGGAAGGTCAGCCCCAGCATTTT	CASSEFYREGQPQHF
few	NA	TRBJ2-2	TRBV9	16	TGTGCCAGCAGCGAAAGAGGACCCGCGAACACCGGGGAGCTGTTTTTT	CASSERGPANTGELFF
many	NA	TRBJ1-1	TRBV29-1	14	TGCAGCGTTGAACGAGACCTCATGAACACTGAAGCTTTCTTT	CSVERDLMNTEAFF
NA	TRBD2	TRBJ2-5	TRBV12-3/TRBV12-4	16	TGTGCCAGCAGCCAGTTACTTGCTAGCGGGAGAGAGACCCAGTACTTC	CASSQLLASGRETQYF
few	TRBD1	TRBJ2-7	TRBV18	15	TGTGCCAGCTCACCTCCGGGACAGGTATTCGACGAGCAGTACTTC	CASSPPGQVFDEQYF
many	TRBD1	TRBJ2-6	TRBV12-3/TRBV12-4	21	TGTGCCAGCAGACCAAGAGCCGGGACAGGGGGAAGAAGCTCTGGGGCCAACGTCCTGACTTTC	CASRPRAGTGGRSSGANVLTF
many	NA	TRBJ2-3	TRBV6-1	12	TGTGCCAGCAGGGGTAGCACAGATACGCAGTATTTT	CASRGSTDTQYF
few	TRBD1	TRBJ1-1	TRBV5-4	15	TGTGCCAGCAGCTTGGCCGGGACAGTGAGCACTGAAGCTTTCTTT	CASSLAGTVSTEAFF
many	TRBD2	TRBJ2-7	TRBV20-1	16	TGCAGTGCTAGAGATTCATGGCGGGAGGTCGACTACGAGCAGTACTTC	CSARDSWREVDYEQYF
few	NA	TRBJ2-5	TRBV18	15	TGTGCCAGCTCACCCCGCCAGGCGGGTTGGGAGACCCAGTACTTC	CASSPRQAGWETQYF